Shown below are 28 T cell receptor beta chains from a single sample sequenced in a study of blood T cell repertoires in COVID-19 (dated by TCRdb to about 2020). The library was obtained by the immunoSEQ multiplex PCR assay. Sourced from immuneACCESS, this table was stored by TCRdb with only in-frame sequences that have V and J called. A share of the clones is absent; for the studies checked, an unresolved V gene accounts for under half, and the remainder has no known explanation. This sample gives about 300,000 clones in total; about 87% of them show up just once. Of the sample, 1% to 1.5% falls within the top ten clones. What was sequenced was peripheral blood. The receptors were sampled from an older man with acute or convalescent COVID-19.

The CDR3 region is CASRNWTSGRGWVKNIQYF. CDR3 DNA: TGTGCCAGCCGCAACTGGACTAGCGGGAGAGGGTGGGTCAAAAACATTCAGTACTTC. The V call is TRBV21-1, the J call TRBJ2-4; the table calls TRBD2, which could not be checked here. TRBV21-1 is noted as a pseudogene. The length of the CDR3 is 19 residues.

This chain uses TRBV29-1 with TRBJ2-1; D is possibly TRBD1 (5 bases). Trimming pared 4 bases from V and 6 bases from J, leaving 13 bases between. This CDR3 spans 13 amino acids. Germline loops: CDR1 SQVTM, CDR2 ANQGSEA. CDR3 in amino acids: CSVGGPGPNEQFF. The CDR3 DNA sequence: TGCAGCGTTGGGGGCCCTGGGCCCAATGAGCAGTTCTTC.

The rearrangement links TRBV5-1 to TRBJ2-1; TRBD2 agrees at 8 bases. Germline V gives CDR1 SGHRS, CDR2 YFSETQ. Trimming removed 2 bases from V and 7 bases from J; junction bases left unmatched: 11. The CDR3 is 16 residues long. The CDR3 bases are TGCGCCAGCAGCTTTGGGGCGGGGGGATCCTTGAATGAGCAGTTCTTC. Translation: CASSFGAGGSLNEQFF.

The CDR3 DNA sequence: TGCGCCAGCAGCCAAGATGCCACCGGTCTTCCCCTCCACTTT. Amino acid sequence: CASSQDATGLPLHF. This sequence joins TRBV4-1 and TRBJ1-6; D uncertain. The CDR3 totals 14 residues. The germline gives CDR1 MGHRA, CDR2 YSYEKL. Trimming shortened V by 0 bases and J by 13 bases, and 13 bases separated the two germline ends.

The V and J genes are TRBV28 and TRBJ1-5; D possibly corresponds to TRBD1 (5 bases). Germline CDR1 MDHEN, CDR2 SYDVKM. The CDR3 loop spans 13 amino acids. Trimming took off 8 bases at V and 2 bases at J, with 10 bases between the two ends. The CDR3 region is CASSTTGNQPQHF. The DNA for the CDR3 is TGTGCCAGCTCGACGACAGGCAATCAGCCCCAGCATTTT.

DNA of the CDR3: TGTGCCAGCAGACCGACTAGCCAGAATGACGAGCAGTACTTC. Its protein is CASRPTSQNDEQYF. The gene calls are TRBV2 and TRBJ2-7; 7 bases line up with TRBD2. CDR3 length: 14 residues. Germline V lookup: CDR1 SNHLY, CDR2 FYNNEI. The ends lost 6 bases at V and 5 bases at J; junction bases unmatched: 10.

This clone was observed a few times. The V gene is TRBV7-8, the J gene TRBJ1-5; D not certain. This CDR3 spans 14 amino acids. Trimming shortened V by 1 base and J by 10 bases, and 14 bases separated the two germline ends. CDR1 is SGHVS and CDR2 is FQNEAQ in the germline V gene. The CDR3 nucleotides read TGTGCCAGCAGCTTAGTAGCGGGTCCTCACCCCCAGCATTTT. Amino acid sequence: CASSLVAGPHPQHF.

CDR3 bases: TGTGCCAGCAGTGGAGAGTCGAACACTGAAGCTTTCTTT. Translated, it gives CASSGESNTEAFF. The chain joins TRBV2 to TRBJ1-1; no reliable D call. Deletions cut 4 bases from V and 1 base from J, with 7 bases between. The CDR3 consists of 13 residues. Looked up from germline, CDR1 is SNHLY and CDR2 is FYNNEI.

The chain employs TRBV6-5 and TRBJ2-1, with D tentatively TRBD2 (6 bases). This CDR3 contains 14 residues. Trimming took off 3 bases at V and 6 bases at J, with 12 bases between the two ends. Germline V lookup: CDR1 MNHEY, CDR2 SVGAGI. CDR3: CASSYGSSANEQFF. CDR3 in DNA: TGTGCCAGCAGTTATGGGTCTAGCGCCAATGAGCAGTTCTTC.

The V gene is TRBV7-3, the J gene TRBJ1-1, with D unclear. The CDR3 has 13 residues. Trimming left V 4 bases short and J 0 bases short, with 6 bases between. Germline CDR1 SGHTA, CDR2 FQGTGA. For the CDR3, the DNA is TGTGCCAGCAGCTCCAACATGAACACTGAAGCTTTCTTT. Protein: CASSSNMNTEAFF. The variable domain in full, with the rest retrieved from reference TRBV7-3 and TRBJ1-1, is GAGVSQTPSNKVTEKGKYVELRCDPISGHTALYWYRQSLGQGPEFLIYFQGTGAADDSGLPNDRFFAVRPEGSVSTLKIQRTERGDSAVYLCASSSNMNTEAFFGQGTRLTVV.

The rearrangement uses TRBV5-5 and TRBJ2-2, with 7 bases fitting TRBD2. Germline loops: CDR1 SGHKS, CDR2 YYEKEE (reference sequence). With 1 base clipped from V and 9 bases from J, the junction kept 18 bases outside the gene matches. CDR3 length: 18 amino acids. The CDR3 sequence is CASSLKGVGAGAVWELFF. The DNA of the CDR3 is TGTGCCAGCAGCTTGAAAGGGGTTGGTGCGGGAGCGGTATGGGAGCTGTTTTTT.

V usage is TRBV6-6 and J usage is TRBJ1-2; D is unresolved. Germline CDR1 MNHNY, CDR2 SVGAGI (reference sequence). The CDR3 totals 15 residues. Trimming shortened V by 2 bases and J by 6 bases, and 16 bases separated the two germline ends. The CDR3 DNA follows: TGTGCCAGCAGTTACGATGTCTACAACCAGGATGGCTACACCTTC. Translated, it gives CASSYDVYNQDGYTF.

This chain uses TRBV5-1 with TRBJ2-4; 10 bases fit TRBD2. The length of the CDR3 is 16 residues. V lost 0 bases, J lost 3 bases, and 3 bases stayed unmatched. Germline CDR1 SGHRS, CDR2 YFSETQ. The CDR3 nucleotides read TGCGCCAGCAGCTTGGAAGCGGGAGGGGGCAAAAACATTCAGTACTTC. Translating it yields CASSLEAGGGKNIQYF. Supplemented by reference TRBV5-1 and TRBJ2-4, the full variable domain reads KAGVTQTPRYLIKTRGQQVTLSCSPISGHRSVSWYQQTPGQGLQFLFEYFSETQRNKGNFPGRFSGRQFSNSRSEMNVSTLELGDSALYLCASSLEAGGGKNIQYFGAGTRLSVL.

V is TRBV6-2 or TRBV6-3 and J is TRBJ2-7, with D maybe TRBD2 (6 bases). This CDR3 is 14 amino acids long. Per germline, CDR1 MNHEY and CDR2 SVGEGT. V was cut by 6 bases and J by 5 bases, with 17 bases left in between. The CDR3 DNA follows: TGTGCCAGCAGCCGGGACTCTTCTTTCCACGAGCAGTACTTC. It translates to CASSRDSSFHEQYF.

The CDR3 region has the DNA TGTGCCAGCAGGGGGTCGGCTAGCGGGAGCTACAATGAGCAGTTCTTC. It translates to CASRGSASGSYNEQFF. The rearrangement joins TRBV5-6 to TRBJ2-1; 10 bases line up with TRBD2. Germline assignment: CDR1 SGHDT and CDR2 YYEEEE. CDR3 size: 16 residues. V lost 5 bases, J lost 3 bases, and 8 bases stayed unmatched.

The gene calls are TRBV6-6 and TRBJ2-2; a weak D match, TRBD1 (5 bases). CDR1 is MNHNY and CDR2 is SVGAGI in the germline V gene (reference sequence). Deletions cut 6 bases from V and 10 bases from J, with 24 bases between. The CDR3 runs 16 residues. In DNA form, the CDR3 reads TGTGCCAGCAGAAACGGACATTCAAAAACACCGGAGGAGCTGTTTTTT. It codes for CASRNGHSKTPEELFF.

V gene TRBV6-5 combines with J gene TRBJ2-7; D remains unclear. The V end lost 0 bases, the J end lost 7 bases, and 19 bases lay between the germline ends. From germline, CDR1 is MNHEY and CDR2 SVGAGI. This CDR3 spans 16 amino acids. CDR3 coding DNA: TGTGCCAGCAGTTACTCGGTCCGCGGTGTCTACGGGGAGCAGTACTTC. Protein: CASSYSVRGVYGEQYF.

This sequence joins TRBV4-3 and TRBJ2-2; the D is unclear. Trimming took off 1 base at V and 5 bases at J, with 11 bases between the two ends. The CDR3 totals 15 residues. The germline gives CDR1 LGHNA, CDR2 YSLEER. Here the CDR3 reads CASSQARKRTGELFF. CDR3 DNA sequence: TGCGCCAGCAGCCAAGCCCGAAAGAGAACCGGGGAGCTGTTTTTT.

This clone was seen once. The V call is TRBV12-5, the J call TRBJ1-5, with TRBD1 matching over 7 bases. With V trimmed by 0 bases and J by 4 bases, 6 bases remained unmatched. The CDR3 sequence is 16 residues long. Germline CDR1 LGHNT, CDR2 FRNRAP. The CDR3 sequence: CASGLVGDRNNQPQHF. DNA of the CDR3: TGTGCTAGTGGTTTGGTAGGGGACAGAAATAATCAGCCCCAGCATTTT.

The chain employs TRBV19 and TRBJ2-3; a weak D match, TRBD1 (5 bases). V was shortened by 0 bases and J by 9 bases, with 7 bases between the two germline ends. The CDR3 extends over 12 amino acids. Per the germline V gene, CDR1 is LNHDA and CDR2 is SQIVND (reference sequence). The CDR3 nucleotides are TGTGCCAGTAGTATAGATCCAGGGACGCAGTATTTT. Translation gives CASSIDPGTQYF. The variable domain in full, completed from reference TRBV19 and TRBJ2-3, reads DGGITQSPKYLFRKEGQNVTLSCEQNLNHDAMYWYRQDPGQGLRLIYYSQIVNDFQKGDIAEGYSVSREKKESFPLTVTSAQKNPTAFYLCASSIDPGTQYFGPGTRLTVL.

As DNA, the CDR3 is TGTGCCAGCAGCCAACAAGGACTAGCGGGTTCAGATACGCAGTATTTT. Encoded protein: CASSQQGLAGSDTQYF. The V call is TRBV4-2, the J call TRBJ2-3; 11 nucleotides align to TRBD2. The V gene's germline CDR1 is LGHNA and CDR2 YNFKEQ. The CDR3 has 16 amino acids. V lost 2 bases to trimming and J lost 4 bases; unmatched junction nucleotides: 5.

The genes are TRBV5-1 and TRBJ2-2; TRBD2 aligns across 12 bases. V lost 4 bases, J lost 3 bases, and 4 bases stayed unmatched. Germline CDR1 reads SGHRS; CDR2 reads YFSETQ. The CDR3 contains 16 residues. Here the CDR3 DNA reads TGCGCCAGCAGCAGCGGACTAGCGGGATACACCGGGGAGCTGTTTTTT. It specifies CASSSGLAGYTGELFF.

This clone appeared once. This chain uses TRBV9 with TRBJ1-2, with 7 bases fitting TRBD1. From germline, CDR1 is SGDLS and CDR2 YYNGEE. Unmatched junction bases numbered 1, after V lost 0 bases and J lost 2 bases. The CDR3 has 14 residues. CDR3: CASSVAGQNYGYTF. Here the CDR3 DNA reads TGTGCCAGCAGCGTAGCGGGACAGAACTATGGCTACACCTTC. Filled out from reference TRBV9 and TRBJ1-2, the complete variable domain reads DSGVTQTPKHLITATGQRVTLRCSPRSGDLSVYWYQQSLDQGLQFLIQYYNGEERAKGNILERFSAQQFPDLHSELNLSSLELGDSALYFCASSVAGQNYGYTFGSGTRLTVV.

In this sample, this clone turned up once. The chain couples TRBV28 to TRBJ1-2, with D tentatively TRBD1 (6 bases). The CDR3 is made up of 15 amino acids. In germline, CDR1 is MDHEN, CDR2 SYDVKM. V was shortened by 3 bases and J by 2 bases, with 13 bases between the two germline ends. The CDR3 loop is CASSLAGGHNYGYTF. The CDR3, as DNA: TGTGCCAGCAGTTTGGCTGGGGGCCACAACTATGGCTACACCTTC.

The rearrangement joins TRBV9 to TRBJ2-5; 9 bases are shared with TRBD2. This CDR3 region has 13 residues. V trimming: 2 bases; J trimming: 9 bases; junction bases outside the gene matches: 5. Germline V gives CDR1 SGDLS, CDR2 YYNGEE. Here the CDR3 reads CASSVGVAGAQYF. CDR3 in DNA: TGTGCCAGCAGCGTTGGAGTAGCGGGGGCCCAGTACTTC.

In its sample, this clone was seen once. The CDR3 here is CSVVQGAGYTF. CDR3 coding DNA: TGCAGTGTAGTACAGGGGGCCGGCTACACCTTC. The chain has TRBV20-1 and TRBJ1-2; 9 bases agree with TRBD1. The CDR3 covers 11 residues. J was trimmed by 8 bases and V by 7 bases; bases with no gene match: 5. The V gene's germline CDR1 is DFQATT and CDR2 SNEGSKA (reference sequence).

V is TRBV7-8 and J is TRBJ1-5; 9 bases are shared with TRBD1. Germline V CDR1 and CDR2: SGHVS, FQNEAQ. Trimming took 4 bases from V and 4 from J; bases not matched to a gene: 2. There are 14 residues in the CDR3. The CDR3 nucleotides read TGTGCCAGCAGCTATGGGACAGGGAATCAGCCCCAGCATTTT. Translation: CASSYGTGNQPQHF.

The chain joins TRBV19 to TRBJ1-4; D is ambiguous. Germline V CDR1 and CDR2: LNHDA, SQIVND (reference sequence). V shed 0 bases and J shed 8 bases, with 7 bases lying between them. CDR3 length: 13 residues. The CDR3, as DNA: TGTGCCAGTAGTATAGAAAGGAGCGAAAAACTGTTTTTT. Translated, it gives CASSIERSEKLFF. Full variable domain (rest looked up from reference TRBV19 and TRBJ1-4): DGGITQSPKYLFRKEGQNVTLSCEQNLNHDAMYWYRQDPGQGLRLIYYSQIVNDFQKGDIAEGYSVSREKKESFPLTVTSAQKNPTAFYLCASSIERSEKLFFGSGTQLSVL.